The clone carrying this TCR beta chain was seen ten or more times. One entry per CDR3 protein results from TCRdb running MiXCR on the 5' RACE reads. The data contain 40,000 to 65,000 distinct CDR3 sequences, around 25% of them singletons. Trimming pared 4 bases from V and 1 base from J, leaving 13 bases between. This CDR3 contains 15 residues. The germline CDR1 and CDR2 sequences are SGHTA and FQGNSA. V usage is TRBV7-2 and J usage is TRBJ2-5, with a weak D call TRBD1 (7 bases). The TCR comes from a female donor with breast cancer. Material: tumor-infiltrating naive CD4+ T cells sorted from the breast tumor. Subset defined: naive CD4+ T cells, CD4+CD45RA+CD25-. The CDR3 region is CASSWVRGVQETQYF. The DNA for the CDR3 is TGTGCCAGCAGCTGGGTCAGGGGGGTCCAAGAGACCCAGTACTTC.